Presented here are 20 T cell receptor beta chains from one specimen sequenced in a study of T cells in Graves' hyperthyroidism and ophthalmopathy (dated by TCRdb to the late 2010s). The protocol used for the library was multiplex PCR. Sequencing was performed on an Illumina HiSeq 2000. The TCR beta CDR3 regions were amplified from the RNA transcripts. For the first round of RT-PCR on the TCR CDR3, the HTBI primer set was used together with the Qiagen OneStep RT-PCR kit. The public reads were run again by TCRdb, first through fastp at Q25 and then through MiXCR, and only productive beta chains were kept. Records with the same CDR3 protein are collapsed into one entry carrying the most frequent genes and DNA. Across this sample there are 550,000 to 650,000 distinct CDR3 sequences, with approximately 15% seen only once. The ten largest make up 4.5% to 6% of the sample. Sequencing was carried out using blood. The source is a woman aged 25-40 years with Graves' hyperthyroidism that later progressed to Graves' ophthalmopathy.

This clonotype was seen many times. The chain links TRBV28 to TRBJ2-3; TRBD2 is a possible D gene (5 bases). Looked up from germline, CDR1 is MDHEN and CDR2 is SYDVKM. Trimming left V 6 bases short and J 0 bases short, with 19 bases between. CDR3 length: 17 residues. Written as DNA, the CDR3 is TGTGCCAGCAGGCCGGGAACTGGGTTTACTAGCACAGATACGCAGTATTTT. Protein: CASRPGTGFTSTDTQYF.

This clonotype was detected ten times or more. The chain links TRBV15 to TRBJ1-1; D remains ambiguous. V lost 9 bases and J lost 6, with 14 bases in between. The CDR3 spans 12 residues. Germline values: CDR1 LNHNV, CDR2 YYDKDF (reference sequence). The CDR3 DNA sequence: TGTGCCACTAATGAGGGAAACTCTGAAGCTTTCTTT. This sequence encodes CATNEGNSEAFF.

Concerning this clonotype: A much bigger clone sits one base away, suggesting this may be a read error. The rearrangement uses TRBV18 and TRBJ2-7; TRBD2 might be the D (6 bases). Looked up from germline, CDR1 is KGHSH and CDR2 is LQKENI. V was cut by 8 bases and J by 0 bases, with 14 bases left in between. The CDR3 is 14 residues long. DNA of the CDR3: TGTGCCAGCACCTTTAGCGGCTACTCCTACGAGCAGTACTTC. Translated, it gives CASTFSGYSYEQYF.

The genes are TRBV12-3 or TRBV12-4 and TRBJ2-1; no firm D call. The CDR3 spans 12 residues. Deletions cut 7 bases from V and 7 bases from J, with 11 bases between. CDR3 sequence: CASTLAPNEQFF. CDR3 DNA sequence: TGTGCCAGCACCCTGGCCCCGAATGAGCAGTTCTTC.

This clonotype has a count of ten or more. This CDR3 reads CASSPPGLEDTQYF. The CDR3 region has the DNA TGCGCCAGCAGCCCCCCAGGGTTGGAAGATACGCAGTATTTT. The chain is built from TRBV4-1 and TRBJ2-3; possibly TRBD1 for D (5 bases). Germline lookup yields CDR1 MGHRA and CDR2 YSYEKL. The CDR3 is made up of 14 amino acids. V was clipped by 4 bases and J by 5 bases, with 13 bases between them.

As regards this clonotype: A single base separates this from a much larger clone, so it may be a read error. The chain joins TRBV12-3 or TRBV12-4 to TRBJ2-1, with 9 bases fitting TRBD2. The CDR3 consists of 15 residues. Here the CDR3 DNA reads TGTGCCAGCAGTTTAGGAGCGGGAGGTGTCAATGGGCAGTTCTTC. It specifies CASSLGAGGVNGQFF.

The chain links TRBV19 to TRBJ1-1, with no clear D. The length of the CDR3 is 15 residues. Germline V gene lookup returns CDR1 LNHDA and CDR2 SQIVND (reference sequence). Trimming cost V 4 bases and J 1 base, with 13 bases left between them. DNA for the CDR3: TGTGCCAGTAGTACCTCACAACAAGCGAACACTGAAGCTTTCTTT. Translated, it gives CASSTSQQANTEAFF. The full variable domain, completed using reference TRBV19 and TRBJ1-1, is DGGITQSPKYLFRKEGQNVTLSCEQNLNHDAMYWYRQDPGQGLRLIYYSQIVNDFQKGDIAEGYSVSREKKESFPLTVTSAQKNPTAFYLCASSTSQQANTEAFFGQGTRLTVV.

A remark on this clonotype: A much bigger clone sits one base away, suggesting this may be a read error. This chain uses TRBV4-2 with TRBJ2-1; TRBD2 agrees at 9 bases. Germline V gene sequence: CDR1 LGHNA, CDR2 YNFKEQ. The CDR3 has 16 residues. The CDR3 loop is CASGQAGTSNPNEQFF. The CDR3 DNA is TGTGCCAGCGGCCAAGCCGGGACTAGCAATCCTAATGAGCAGTTCTTC.

This clonotype appeared many times. The gene calls are TRBV20-1 and TRBJ1-1; D unclear. This CDR3 has 11 residues. V was shortened by 7 bases and J by 1 base, with 7 bases between the two germline ends. Germline lookup yields CDR1 DFQATT and CDR2 SNEGSKA (reference sequence). Here the CDR3 DNA reads TGCAGTGTTCTGAAGAACACTGAAGCTTTCTTT. Translating it yields CSVLKNTEAFF.

V usage is TRBV7-2 and J usage is TRBJ2-2; D unresolved. Trimming pared 4 bases from V and 6 bases from J, leaving 9 bases between. CDR3 size: 13 residues. Germline assignment: CDR1 SGHTA and CDR2 FQGNSA. CDR3 amino acids: CASSSYSAGELFF. The CDR3 DNA reads as TGTGCCAGCAGCTCCTACAGCGCCGGGGAGCTGTTTTTT.

This clonotype was observed a handful of times. This chain links TRBV24-1 with TRBJ1-1, with 12 bases aligning to TRBD1. Trimming at V came to 4 bases and at J to 11 bases, leaving 7 bases not matched to a gene. The CDR3 length is 14 residues. Germline V gene lookup returns CDR1 KGHDR and CDR2 SFDVKD. Here the CDR3 reads CATSDTGTGGRAFF. The CDR3 DNA reads TGTGCCACCAGTGACACCGGGACAGGGGGCCGGGCTTTCTTT.

On this clonotype itself: Since a much larger clone is just one base distant, this may be a read error. The chain combines TRBV2 with TRBJ1-5; 10 nucleotides agree with TRBD1. CDR1 is SNHLY, CDR2 FYNNEI, per germline. CDR3 size: 14 residues. V gave up 5 bases and J gave up 5 bases; unmatched junction bases: 3. CDR3 coding DNA: TGTGCCAGCAGTAAGACAGGGGGCCATCAGCCCCAGCATTTT. Amino acids: CASSKTGGHQPQHF.

J is TRBJ1-2 and V is TRBV4-2, with D maybe TRBD1 (5 bases). The V and J ends lost 1 base and 3 bases respectively, with 18 bases between them. The CDR3 has 17 amino acids. Germline V CDR1 and CDR2: LGHNA, YNFKEQ. The DNA for the CDR3 is TGTGCCAGCAGCCAAGTCGGGGACCCCGCGCTAGACTATGGCTACACCTTC. This sequence encodes CASSQVGDPALDYGYTF.

This clonotype was seen only a few times. This chain links TRBV5-1 with TRBJ2-2; the match to TRBD1 covers 8 bases. The CDR3 has 15 amino acids. Per the germline V gene, CDR1 is SGHRS and CDR2 is YFSETQ. Trimming took 3 bases from V and 6 from J; bases not matched to a gene: 7. The CDR3 bases are TGCGCCAGCAGCTCTGGACAGGGAGTTTCCGGGGAGCTGTTTTTT. Encoded protein: CASSSGQGVSGELFF.

The table lists this clonotype with many counts. This sequence joins TRBV10-3 and TRBJ2-1; TRBD1 aligns across 7 bases. CDR1 and CDR2 (germline): ENHRY, SYGVKD. J lost 4 bases, V lost 3 bases, and 3 bases had no gene match. The length of the CDR3 is 14 residues. This CDR3 reads CAISDDRAYNEQFF. In nucleotides, the CDR3 is TGTGCCATCAGTGACGACAGGGCTTACAATGAGCAGTTCTTC.

At least ten counts were recorded for this clonotype. The chain couples TRBV20-1 to TRBJ2-1; tentatively, D is TRBD1 or TRBD2 (5 bases each). V was clipped by 5 bases and J by 0 bases, with 14 bases between them. The germline V gene has CDR1 DFQATT and CDR2 SNEGSKA (reference sequence). This CDR3 is built from 15 residues. CDR3 sequence reads: CSAYFSGSSYNEQFF. CDR3 nucleotides: TGCAGTGCTTATTTCTCAGGGAGCTCCTACAATGAGCAGTTCTTC.

This clonotype was detected ten times or more. The chain recombines TRBV28 with TRBJ1-2, with D hard to call. Germline V gene data show CDR1 as MDHEN and CDR2 as SYDVKM. CDR3 length: 16 amino acids. V lost 1 base to trimming and J lost 4 bases, with 16 bases between them. The CDR3 here is CASSLSGTLSGYGYTF. The CDR3, as DNA: TGTGCCAGCAGTTTATCGGGCACCCTATCGGGCTATGGCTACACCTTC.

The chain carries TRBV19 and TRBJ2-7, with D unclear. V was trimmed by 10 bases and J by 7 bases, leaving 17 bases between them. Germline CDR1 and CDR2: LNHDA and SQIVND (reference sequence). This CDR3 spans 12 amino acids. CDR3 amino acids: CATQTRVGEQYF. CDR3 sequence (DNA): TGTGCCACCCAGACTCGCGTCGGTGAGCAGTACTTC.

There are many counts of this clonotype. The CDR3 coding sequence is TGTGCCAGCACCAACCGGGGGGGCCAAGAGACCCAGTACTTC. Translated, it gives CASTNRGGQETQYF. This chain connects TRBV12-3 or TRBV12-4 to TRBJ2-5; 8 nucleotides match TRBD2. The CDR3 is 14 residues long. Trimming removed 7 bases from V and 1 base from J; junction bases left unmatched: 5.

This clonotype was seen repeatedly, ten times or more. V gene TRBV11-2 combines with J gene TRBJ2-1, with TRBD1 matching over 8 bases. V was clipped by 2 bases and J by 7 bases; unmatched bases: 13. The CDR3 runs to 17 residues. CDR1 and CDR2 (germline): SGHAT, FQNNGV. CDR3 sequence: CASSLWEPGQGKNEQFF. The CDR3 nucleotides read TGTGCCAGCAGCTTATGGGAGCCTGGACAGGGAAAGAATGAGCAGTTCTTC. Full variable domain (remainder filled in from reference TRBV11-2 and TRBJ2-1): EAGVAQSPRYKIIEKRQSVAFWCNPISGHATLYWYQQILGQGPKLLIQFQNNGVVDDSQLPKDRFSAERLKGVDSTLKIQPAKLEDSAVYLCASSLWEPGQGKNEQFFGPGTRLTVL.